The next 2 T cell receptor beta chains were all read from a single sample in a study of T cells in Graves' hyperthyroidism and ophthalmopathy. The TCR beta CDR3 regions underwent amplification using RNA transcripts as the source. The HTBI primer set drove a first-round RT-PCR of the TCR CDR3. MiXCR was run by TCRdb on the multiplex PCR reads, yielding one entry per CDR3 protein. Of about 500,000 distinct CDR3 sequences listed, 16% were seen once; the top ten hold around 19%. The sequenced sample consisted of blood. The receptors were gathered from a woman between 18 and 29 years old with Graves' hyperthyroidism.

This clonotype appeared many times. This chain joins TRBV5-1 and TRBJ2-7; D perhaps matches TRBD1 (6 bases). CDR1 and CDR2 (germline): SGHRS, YFSETQ. With 4 bases removed from V and 4 bases from J, the gap between germline ends came to 18 bases. The CDR3 loop spans 15 amino acids. The CDR3 loop is CASSPPGALVYEQYF. DNA for the CDR3: TGCGCCAGCAGCCCGCCAGGGGCGCTGGTATACGAGCAGTACTTC.

This clonotype has a count of ten or more. The rearrangement joins TRBV11-2 to TRBJ2-3; 7 bases align to TRBD1. This CDR3 contains 15 residues. Trimming took 0 bases from V and 2 from J; bases not matched to a gene: 2. CDR1 is SGHAT and CDR2 is FQNNGV in the germline V gene. CDR3 DNA sequence: TGTGCCAGCAGCTTAGATGGGACAGTCACAGATACGCAGTATTTT. Translated, it gives CASSLDGTVTDTQYF.